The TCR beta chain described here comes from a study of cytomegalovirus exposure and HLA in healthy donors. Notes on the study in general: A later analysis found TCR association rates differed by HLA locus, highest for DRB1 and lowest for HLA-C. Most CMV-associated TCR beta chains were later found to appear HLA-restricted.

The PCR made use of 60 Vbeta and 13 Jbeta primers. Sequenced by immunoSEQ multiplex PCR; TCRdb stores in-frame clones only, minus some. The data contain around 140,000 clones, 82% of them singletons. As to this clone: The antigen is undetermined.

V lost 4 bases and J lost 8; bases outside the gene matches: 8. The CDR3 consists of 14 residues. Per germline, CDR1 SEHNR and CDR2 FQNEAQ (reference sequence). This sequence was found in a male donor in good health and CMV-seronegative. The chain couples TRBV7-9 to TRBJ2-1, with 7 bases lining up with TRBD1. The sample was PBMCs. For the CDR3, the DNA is TGTGCCAGCAGCTCATCCGGGGACAGATATGAGCAGTTCTTC. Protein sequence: CASSSSGDRYEQFF. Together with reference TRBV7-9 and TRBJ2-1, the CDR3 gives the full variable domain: DTGVSQNPRHKITKRGQNVTFRCDPISEHNRLYWYRQTLGQGPEFLTYFQNEAQLEKSRLLSDRFSAERPKGSFSTLEIQRTEQGDSAMYLCASSSSGDRYEQFFGPGTRLTVL.